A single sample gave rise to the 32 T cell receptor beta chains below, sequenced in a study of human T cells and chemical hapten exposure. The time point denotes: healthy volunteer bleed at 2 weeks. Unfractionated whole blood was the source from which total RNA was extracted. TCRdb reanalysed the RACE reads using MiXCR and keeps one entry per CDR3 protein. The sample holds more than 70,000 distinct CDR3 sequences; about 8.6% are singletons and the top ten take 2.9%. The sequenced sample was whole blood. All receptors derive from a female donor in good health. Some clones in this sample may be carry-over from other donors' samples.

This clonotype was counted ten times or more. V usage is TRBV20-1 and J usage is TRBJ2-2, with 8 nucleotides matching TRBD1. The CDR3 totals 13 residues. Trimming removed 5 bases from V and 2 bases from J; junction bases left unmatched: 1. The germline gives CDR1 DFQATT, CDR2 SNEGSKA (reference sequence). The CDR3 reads CSAGQGNTGELFF. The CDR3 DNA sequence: TGCAGTGCTGGACAGGGTAACACCGGGGAGCTGTTTTTT.

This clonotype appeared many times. The CDR3 here is CSARGAGDSYEQYF. As DNA, the CDR3 is TGCAGTGCTAGAGGAGCGGGGGACTCCTACGAGCAGTACTTC. The V call is TRBV20-1, the J call TRBJ2-7; 8 nucleotides match TRBD2. From germline, CDR1 is DFQATT and CDR2 SNEGSKA (reference sequence). The CDR3 is 14 amino acids. V dropped 1 base and J dropped 0; count of bases not matched to a gene: 2.

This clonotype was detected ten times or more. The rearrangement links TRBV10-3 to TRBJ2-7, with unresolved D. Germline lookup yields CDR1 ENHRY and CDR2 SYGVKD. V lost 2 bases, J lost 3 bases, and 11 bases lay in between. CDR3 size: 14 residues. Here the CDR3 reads CAISEPRHRYEQYF. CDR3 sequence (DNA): TGTGCCATCAGTGAGCCGAGACATCGCTACGAGCAGTACTTC.

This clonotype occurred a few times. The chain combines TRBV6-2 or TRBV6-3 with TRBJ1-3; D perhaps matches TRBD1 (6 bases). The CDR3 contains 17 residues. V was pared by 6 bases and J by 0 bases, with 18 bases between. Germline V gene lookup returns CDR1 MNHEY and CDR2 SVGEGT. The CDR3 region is CASSGQLQPSSGNTIYF. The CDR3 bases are TGTGCCAGCAGCGGACAGCTACAACCGAGCTCTGGAAACACCATATATTTT.

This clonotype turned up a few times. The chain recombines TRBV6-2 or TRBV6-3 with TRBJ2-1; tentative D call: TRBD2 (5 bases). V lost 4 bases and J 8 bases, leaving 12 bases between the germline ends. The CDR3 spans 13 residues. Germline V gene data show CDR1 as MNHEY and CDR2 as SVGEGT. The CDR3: CASSSDQRDEQFF. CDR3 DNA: TGTGCCAGCAGTTCGGATCAGAGGGATGAGCAGTTCTTC.

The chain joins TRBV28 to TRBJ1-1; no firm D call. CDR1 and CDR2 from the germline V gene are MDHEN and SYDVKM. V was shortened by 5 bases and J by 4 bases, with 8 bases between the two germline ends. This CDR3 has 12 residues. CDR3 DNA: TGTGCCAGCAGTCCCGCCGGCACTGAAGCTTTCTTT. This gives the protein CASSPAGTEAFF.

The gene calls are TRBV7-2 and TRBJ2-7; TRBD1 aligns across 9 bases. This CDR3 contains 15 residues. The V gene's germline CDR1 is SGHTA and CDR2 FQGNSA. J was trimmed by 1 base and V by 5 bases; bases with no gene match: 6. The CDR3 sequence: CASSESQGASYEQYF. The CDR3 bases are TGTGCCAGCAGCGAGTCACAGGGGGCATCCTACGAGCAGTACTTC.

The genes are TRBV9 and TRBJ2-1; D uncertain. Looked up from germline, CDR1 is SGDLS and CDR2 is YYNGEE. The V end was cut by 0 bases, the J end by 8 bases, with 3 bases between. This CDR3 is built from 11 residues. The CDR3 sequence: CASSVADEQFF. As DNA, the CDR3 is TGTGCCAGCAGCGTAGCTGATGAGCAGTTCTTC.

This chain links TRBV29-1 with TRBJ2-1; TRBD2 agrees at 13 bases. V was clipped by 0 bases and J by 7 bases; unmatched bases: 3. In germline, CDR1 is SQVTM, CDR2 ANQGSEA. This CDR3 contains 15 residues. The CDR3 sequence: CSVEEGTSGTNEQFF. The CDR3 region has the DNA TGCAGCGTTGAAGAGGGGACTAGCGGGACTAATGAGCAGTTCTTC.

The CDR3 region is CASSQENSGIEQYF. The CDR3 region has the DNA TGCGCCAGCAGCCAAGAAAATAGCGGGATAGAGCAGTACTTC. V gene TRBV4-1 combines with J gene TRBJ2-7, with 8 bases that match TRBD2. CDR3 length equals 14 residues. CDR1 is MGHRA, CDR2 YSYEKL, per germline. Trimming took 0 bases from V and 7 from J; bases not matched to a gene: 5.

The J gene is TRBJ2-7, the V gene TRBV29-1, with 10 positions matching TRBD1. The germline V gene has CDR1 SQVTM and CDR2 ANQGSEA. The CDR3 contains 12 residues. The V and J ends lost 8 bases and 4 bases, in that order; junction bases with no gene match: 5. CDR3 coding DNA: TGCAGCTTCCGGGACAGGGGATACGAGCAGTACTTC. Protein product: CSFRDRGYEQYF.

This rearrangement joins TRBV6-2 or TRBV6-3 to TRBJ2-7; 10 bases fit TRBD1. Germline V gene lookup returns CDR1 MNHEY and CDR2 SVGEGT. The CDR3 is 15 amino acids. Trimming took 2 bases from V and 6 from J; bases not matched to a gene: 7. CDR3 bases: TGTGCCAGCAGTTACCCCGGGACAGGGGTCATCGAGCAGTACTTC. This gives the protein CASSYPGTGVIEQYF.

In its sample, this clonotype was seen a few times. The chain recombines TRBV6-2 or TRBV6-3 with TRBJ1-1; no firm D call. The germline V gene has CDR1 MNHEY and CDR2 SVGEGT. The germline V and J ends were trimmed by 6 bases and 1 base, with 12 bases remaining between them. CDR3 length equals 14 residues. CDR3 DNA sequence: TGTGCCAGCAGCCCGAGAGGTGCGAACACTGAAGCTTTCTTT. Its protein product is CASSPRGANTEAFF.

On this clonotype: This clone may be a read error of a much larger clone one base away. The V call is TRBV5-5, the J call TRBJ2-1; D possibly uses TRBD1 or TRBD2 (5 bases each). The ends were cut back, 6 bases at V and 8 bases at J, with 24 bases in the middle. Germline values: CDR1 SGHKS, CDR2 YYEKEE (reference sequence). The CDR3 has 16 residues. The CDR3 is CASTPEGTITYDEQFF. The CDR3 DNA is TGTGCCAGCACCCCCGAGGGGACGATAACTTACGATGAGCAGTTCTTC. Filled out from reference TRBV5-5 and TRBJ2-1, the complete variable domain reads DAGVTQSPTHLIKTRGQQVTLRCSPISGHKSVSWYQQVLGQGPQFIFQYYEKEERGRGNFPDRFSARQFPNYSSELNVNALLLGDSALYLCASTPEGTITYDEQFFGPGTRLTVL.

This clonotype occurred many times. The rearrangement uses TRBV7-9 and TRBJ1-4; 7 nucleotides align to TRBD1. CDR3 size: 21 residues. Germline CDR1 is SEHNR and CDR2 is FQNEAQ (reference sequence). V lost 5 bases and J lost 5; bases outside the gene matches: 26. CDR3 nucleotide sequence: TGTGCCAGCAGCCCGTTCTCCCGGGACAGACTTACTACTGCCGGGAATGAAAAACTGTTTTTT. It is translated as CASSPFSRDRLTTAGNEKLFF.

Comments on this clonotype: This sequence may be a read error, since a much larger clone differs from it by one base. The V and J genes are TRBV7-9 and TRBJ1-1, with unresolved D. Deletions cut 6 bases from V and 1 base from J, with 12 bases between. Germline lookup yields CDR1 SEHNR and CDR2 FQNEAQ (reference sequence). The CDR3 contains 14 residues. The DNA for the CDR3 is TGTGCCAGCAGGGGGTCAGGCGCGAACACTGAAGCTTTCTTT. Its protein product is CASRGSGANTEAFF.

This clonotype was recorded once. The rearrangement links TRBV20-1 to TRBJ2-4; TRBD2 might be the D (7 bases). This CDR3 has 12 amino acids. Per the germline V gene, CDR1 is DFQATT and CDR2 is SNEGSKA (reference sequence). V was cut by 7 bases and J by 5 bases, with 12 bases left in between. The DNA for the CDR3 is TGCAGTGTCGGGGGGCAGGAAAACATTCAGTACTTC. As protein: CSVGGQENIQYF.

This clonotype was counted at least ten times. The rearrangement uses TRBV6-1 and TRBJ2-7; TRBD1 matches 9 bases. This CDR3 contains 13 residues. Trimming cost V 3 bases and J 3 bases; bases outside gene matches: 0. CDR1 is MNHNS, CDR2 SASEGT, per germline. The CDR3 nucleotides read TGTGCCAGCAGTGAGGACAGGGGCTACGAGCAGTACTTC. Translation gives CASSEDRGYEQYF.

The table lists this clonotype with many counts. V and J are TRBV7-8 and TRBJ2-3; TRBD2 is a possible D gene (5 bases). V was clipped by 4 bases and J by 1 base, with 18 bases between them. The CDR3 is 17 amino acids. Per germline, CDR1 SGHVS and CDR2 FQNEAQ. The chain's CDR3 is CASSSASGVMGTDTQYF. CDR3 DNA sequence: TGTGCCAGCAGCTCAGCATCCGGGGTGATGGGCACAGATACGCAGTATTTT.

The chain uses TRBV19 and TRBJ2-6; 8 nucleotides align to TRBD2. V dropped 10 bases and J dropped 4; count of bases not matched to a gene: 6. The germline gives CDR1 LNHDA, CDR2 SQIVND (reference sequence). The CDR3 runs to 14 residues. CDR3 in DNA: TGTGCCACCAGGCGGGGGGCAGGGGCCAACGTCCTGACTTTC. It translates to CATRRGAGANVLTF.

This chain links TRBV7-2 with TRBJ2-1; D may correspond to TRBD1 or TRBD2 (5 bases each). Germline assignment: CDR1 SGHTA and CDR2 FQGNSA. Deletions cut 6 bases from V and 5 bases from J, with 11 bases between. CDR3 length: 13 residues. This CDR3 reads CASRLGTNNEQFF. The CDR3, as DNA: TGTGCCAGCAGGCTTGGGACCAACAATGAGCAGTTCTTC.

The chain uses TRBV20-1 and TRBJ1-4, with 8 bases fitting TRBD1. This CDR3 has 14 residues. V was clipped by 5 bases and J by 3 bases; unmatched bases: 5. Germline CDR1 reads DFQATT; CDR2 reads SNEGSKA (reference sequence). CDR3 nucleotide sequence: TGCAGTGCTTTCCGACAGGGGCCTAATGAAAAACTGTTTTTT. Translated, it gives CSAFRQGPNEKLFF.

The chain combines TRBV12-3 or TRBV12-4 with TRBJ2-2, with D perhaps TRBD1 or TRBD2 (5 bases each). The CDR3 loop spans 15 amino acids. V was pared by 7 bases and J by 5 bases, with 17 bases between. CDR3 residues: CASTLGKKGTGELFF. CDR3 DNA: TGTGCCAGCACACTAGGCAAAAAGGGGACCGGGGAGCTGTTTTTT.

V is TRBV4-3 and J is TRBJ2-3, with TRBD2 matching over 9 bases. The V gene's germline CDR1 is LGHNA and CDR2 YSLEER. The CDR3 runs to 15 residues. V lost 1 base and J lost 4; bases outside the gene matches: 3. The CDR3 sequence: CASSQGGRAADTQYF. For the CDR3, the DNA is TGCGCCAGCAGCCAAGGCGGGAGGGCCGCAGATACGCAGTATTTT.

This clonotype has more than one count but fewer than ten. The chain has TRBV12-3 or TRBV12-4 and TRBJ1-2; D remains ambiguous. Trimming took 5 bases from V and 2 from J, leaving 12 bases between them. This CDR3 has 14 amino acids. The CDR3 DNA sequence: TGTGCCAGCAGTCCCGTTGATCTGAACTATGGCTACACCTTC. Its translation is CASSPVDLNYGYTF.

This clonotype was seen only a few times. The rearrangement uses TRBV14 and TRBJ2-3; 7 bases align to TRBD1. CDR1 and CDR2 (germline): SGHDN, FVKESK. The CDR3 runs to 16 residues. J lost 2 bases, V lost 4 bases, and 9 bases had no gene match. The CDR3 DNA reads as TGTGCCAGCAGCCCGAACAGGGACAGCCACACAGATACGCAGTATTTT. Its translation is CASSPNRDSHTDTQYF.

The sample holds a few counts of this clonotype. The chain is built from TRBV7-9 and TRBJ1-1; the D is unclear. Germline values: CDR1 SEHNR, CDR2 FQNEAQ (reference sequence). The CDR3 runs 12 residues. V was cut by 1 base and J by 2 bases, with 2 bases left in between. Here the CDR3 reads CASSLDNTEAFF. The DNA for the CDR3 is TGTGCCAGCAGCTTAGATAACACTGAAGCTTTCTTT.

CDR3 in amino acids: CSASQGTYINEQFF. Here the CDR3 DNA reads TGCAGTGCTAGTCAGGGGACGTACATCAATGAGCAGTTCTTC. The chain is built from TRBV20-1 and TRBJ2-1; D might be TRBD1 (6 bases). Trimming cost V 3 bases and J 6 bases, with 15 bases left between them. Germline CDR1 DFQATT, CDR2 SNEGSKA (reference sequence). The CDR3 consists of 14 residues.

CDR3 in amino acids: CASSVGGLAGENIQYF. In DNA form, the CDR3 reads TGTGCCAGCAGTGTTGGGGGACTAGCGGGTGAAAACATTCAGTACTTC. This chain joins TRBV2 and TRBJ2-4; 12 bases fit TRBD2. V shed 4 bases, J shed 5 bases, and the junction held 6 bases outside the gene matches. The CDR3 has 16 residues. The V gene's germline CDR1 is SNHLY and CDR2 FYNNEI.

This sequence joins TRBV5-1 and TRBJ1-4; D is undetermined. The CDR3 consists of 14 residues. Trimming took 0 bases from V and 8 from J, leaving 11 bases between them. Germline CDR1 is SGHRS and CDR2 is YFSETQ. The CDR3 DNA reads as TGCGCCAGCAGCTTGGGGGTCTCCCAGGAAAAACTGTTTTTT. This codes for CASSLGVSQEKLFF.

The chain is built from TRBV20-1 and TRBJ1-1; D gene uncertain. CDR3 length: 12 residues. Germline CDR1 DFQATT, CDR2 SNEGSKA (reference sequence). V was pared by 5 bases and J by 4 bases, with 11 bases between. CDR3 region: CSAGQRVTEAFF. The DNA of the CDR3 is TGCAGTGCTGGCCAGAGGGTCACTGAAGCTTTCTTT.

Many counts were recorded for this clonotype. The CDR3 sequence: CSARTDRGNYGYTF. In DNA form, the CDR3 reads TGCAGTGCTAGGACGGACAGGGGAAACTATGGCTACACCTTC. The chain joins TRBV20-1 to TRBJ1-2; TRBD1 matches at 9 bases. The CDR3 runs 14 residues. Per germline, CDR1 DFQATT and CDR2 SNEGSKA (reference sequence). V shed 3 bases and J 2 bases; nucleotides not matched to a gene: 4.